This TCR beta chain was recovered during a study of blood T cell repertoires in COVID-19 (TCRdb year 2020). A note on the overall study: Samples covering the acute and convalescent phases of COVID-19 were provided by collaborators in the United States, Italy and Spain. The repertoires were released in a freely available public database intended as a resource for research on the immune response to SARS-CoV-2. The prospective study material was composed of cDNA or gDNA derived from T cells, B-cell-depleted T cells, or PBMCs. Subjects who had been exposed to COVID-19, were actively infected with it, or had recovered from it provided the deeply sampled blood TCRbeta repertoires that made up the dataset. Samples came from the ongoing ImmuneRACE study (first 160 participants) plus 1,254 subjects from 6 global collaborators. Where available, HLA class I and class II types were taken from metadata supplied by the sample provider and were not determined by assay-based typing. The sample metadata nearly always contained a de-identified subject ID, COVID-19 status, age in years and sex.

The immunoSEQ Assay, a bias-controlled multiplex PCR, was used to amplify TCRbeta CDR3 regions from genomic DNA. Per the source publication's procedure: The number of nucleated cells in each sample was estimated from the amplification of reference gene primers within the assay. To quantify the absolute abundance of each unique TCRbeta CDR3 rearrangement, sequence reads were collapsed and filtered. For each sample, productive Simpson clonality was calculated as the square root of Simpson's diversity index across productive rearrangements. TCRdb took this table from immuneACCESS and kept in-frame rearrangements with V and J called. Such tables lack part of the clones; where checked against another copy, unresolved V genes explain under half of the gap, and the rest is unexplained. D and trimming were read from the DNA, whereas the V and J calls and clone size are those reported in that table. The sample table contains tens of thousands of clones; only one count was recorded for roughly 87% of them. The ten biggest clones cover 6.5% to 8.5% of the sample.

In Seattle, one collaborating source enrolled patients while the infection was active and tracked those patients longitudinally over the course of disease. The collaborating institutions used their own protocols to collect whole blood in K2EDTA tubes. For TCRbeta analysis, collaborators shipped samples as frozen whole blood, isolated PBMCs, or DNA extracted from either of those sample types. With regard to this clone: Its binding antigen is unknown. The record has no base qualities; no much larger clone is one base away.

From cysteine to phenylalanine, the CDR3 is 12 amino acids long. The entry retains the CDR3 DNA only, 36 bases that are in frame from base 1. Clipping removes 5 bases from V and 5 bases from J, with 2 as the unmatched junction base count. For CDR1 and CDR2, the germline V gene (reference sequence) lists SGHAT and FQDESV. General conclusions and limits of the study: How much clinical and demographic metadata was included differed by source and by participant, and the metadata was provided uncurated.

The receptor's source is a man younger than 30 with COVID-19, enrolled during active disease. Recombination joined TRBV11-1 with TRBJ1-1; TRBD1 fits 7 bases in the junction. Sequencing input: peripheral blood. CDR3 sequence: CASSRGRTEAFF. The DNA reads TGTGCCAGCAGCAGGGGGCGGACTGAAGCTTTCTTT.